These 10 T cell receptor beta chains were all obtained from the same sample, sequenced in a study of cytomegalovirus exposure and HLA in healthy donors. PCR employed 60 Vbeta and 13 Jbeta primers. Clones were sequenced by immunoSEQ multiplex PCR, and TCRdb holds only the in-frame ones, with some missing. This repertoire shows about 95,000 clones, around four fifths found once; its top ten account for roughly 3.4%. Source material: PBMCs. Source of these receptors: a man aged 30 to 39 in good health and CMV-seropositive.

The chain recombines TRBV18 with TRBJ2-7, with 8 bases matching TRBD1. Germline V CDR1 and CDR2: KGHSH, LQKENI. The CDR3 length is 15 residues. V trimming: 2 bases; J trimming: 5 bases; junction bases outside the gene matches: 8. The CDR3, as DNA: TGTGCCAGCTCACCAGGCTGGCAGGGGGCCAACGAGCAGTACTTC. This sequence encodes CASSPGWQGANEQYF.

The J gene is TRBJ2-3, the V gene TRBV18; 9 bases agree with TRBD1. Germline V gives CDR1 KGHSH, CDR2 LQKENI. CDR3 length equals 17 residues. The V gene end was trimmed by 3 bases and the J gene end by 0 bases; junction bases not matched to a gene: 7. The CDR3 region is CASSPPTGGFSTDTQYF. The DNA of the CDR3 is TGTGCCAGCTCACCGCCTACAGGGGGCTTTAGCACAGATACGCAGTATTTT.

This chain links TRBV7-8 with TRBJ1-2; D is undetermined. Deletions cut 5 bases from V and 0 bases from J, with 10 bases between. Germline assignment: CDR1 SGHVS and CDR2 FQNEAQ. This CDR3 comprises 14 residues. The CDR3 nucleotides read TGTGCCAGCAGCCCCAGGCCTTCTAACTATGGCTACACCTTC. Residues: CASSPRPSNYGYTF. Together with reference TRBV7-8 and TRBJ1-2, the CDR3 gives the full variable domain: GAGVSQSPRYKVAKRGQDVALRCDPISGHVSLFWYQQALGQGPEFLTYFQNEAQLDKSGLPSDRFFAERPEGSVSTLKIQRTQQEDSAVYLCASSPRPSNYGYTFGSGTRLTVV.

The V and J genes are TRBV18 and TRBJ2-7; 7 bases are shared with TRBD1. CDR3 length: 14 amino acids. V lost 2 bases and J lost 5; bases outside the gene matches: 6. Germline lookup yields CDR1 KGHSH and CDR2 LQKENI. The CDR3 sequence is CASSPRQGWDEQYF. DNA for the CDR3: TGTGCCAGCTCACCAAGACAGGGCTGGGACGAGCAGTACTTC.

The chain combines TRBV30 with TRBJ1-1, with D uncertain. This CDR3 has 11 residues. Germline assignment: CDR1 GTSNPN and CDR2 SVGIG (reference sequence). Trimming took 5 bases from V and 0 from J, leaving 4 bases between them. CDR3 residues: CAWLMNTEAFF. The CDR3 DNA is TGTGCCTGGTTAATGAACACTGAAGCTTTCTTT.

In DNA, the CDR3 is TGTGCCATCAGTGAGGGGGGACTAGCCGGGCCGGGCAATGAGCAGTTCTTC. Amino acid sequence: CAISEGGLAGPGNEQFF. The chain recombines TRBV10-3 with TRBJ2-1, with TRBD2 matching 9 bases. Per the germline V gene, CDR1 is ENHRY and CDR2 is SYGVKD. This CDR3 contains 17 residues. Unmatched junction bases numbered 11, after V lost 2 bases and J lost 6 bases.

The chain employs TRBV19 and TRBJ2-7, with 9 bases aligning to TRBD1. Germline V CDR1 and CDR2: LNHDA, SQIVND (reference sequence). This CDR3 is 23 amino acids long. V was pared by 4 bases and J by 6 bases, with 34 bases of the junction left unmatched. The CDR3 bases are TGTGCCAGTAGTACCCCGAGTCGGGGGACAGGGCCGCCCCTACGCGGGAGTCGCGGCGAGCAGTACTTC. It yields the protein CASSTPSRGTGPPLRGSRGEQYF.

CDR3: CAWSVTDGYTF. The DNA of the CDR3 is TGTGCCTGGAGTGTGACAGATGGCTACACCTTC. The chain has TRBV30 and TRBJ1-2, with a possible D match to TRBD1 (5 bases). V lost 0 bases and J 6 bases, leaving 5 bases between the germline ends. Germline-derived CDR1 and CDR2 are GTSNPN and SVGIG (reference sequence). This CDR3 contains 11 residues.

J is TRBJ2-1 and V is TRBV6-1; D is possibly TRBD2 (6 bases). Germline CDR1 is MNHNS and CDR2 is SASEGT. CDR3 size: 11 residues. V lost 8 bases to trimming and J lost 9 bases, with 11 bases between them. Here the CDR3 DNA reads TGTGCCAGCGGGGGGATGACTGAGCAGTTCTTC. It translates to CASGGMTEQFF.

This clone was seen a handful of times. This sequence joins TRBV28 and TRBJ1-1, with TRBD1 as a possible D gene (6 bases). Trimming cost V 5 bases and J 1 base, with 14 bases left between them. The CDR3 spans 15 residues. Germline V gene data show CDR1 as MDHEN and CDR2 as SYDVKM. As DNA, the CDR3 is TGTGCCAGCAGTCCACCAGGGGCATGGAACACTGAAGCTTTCTTT. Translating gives CASSPPGAWNTEAFF.